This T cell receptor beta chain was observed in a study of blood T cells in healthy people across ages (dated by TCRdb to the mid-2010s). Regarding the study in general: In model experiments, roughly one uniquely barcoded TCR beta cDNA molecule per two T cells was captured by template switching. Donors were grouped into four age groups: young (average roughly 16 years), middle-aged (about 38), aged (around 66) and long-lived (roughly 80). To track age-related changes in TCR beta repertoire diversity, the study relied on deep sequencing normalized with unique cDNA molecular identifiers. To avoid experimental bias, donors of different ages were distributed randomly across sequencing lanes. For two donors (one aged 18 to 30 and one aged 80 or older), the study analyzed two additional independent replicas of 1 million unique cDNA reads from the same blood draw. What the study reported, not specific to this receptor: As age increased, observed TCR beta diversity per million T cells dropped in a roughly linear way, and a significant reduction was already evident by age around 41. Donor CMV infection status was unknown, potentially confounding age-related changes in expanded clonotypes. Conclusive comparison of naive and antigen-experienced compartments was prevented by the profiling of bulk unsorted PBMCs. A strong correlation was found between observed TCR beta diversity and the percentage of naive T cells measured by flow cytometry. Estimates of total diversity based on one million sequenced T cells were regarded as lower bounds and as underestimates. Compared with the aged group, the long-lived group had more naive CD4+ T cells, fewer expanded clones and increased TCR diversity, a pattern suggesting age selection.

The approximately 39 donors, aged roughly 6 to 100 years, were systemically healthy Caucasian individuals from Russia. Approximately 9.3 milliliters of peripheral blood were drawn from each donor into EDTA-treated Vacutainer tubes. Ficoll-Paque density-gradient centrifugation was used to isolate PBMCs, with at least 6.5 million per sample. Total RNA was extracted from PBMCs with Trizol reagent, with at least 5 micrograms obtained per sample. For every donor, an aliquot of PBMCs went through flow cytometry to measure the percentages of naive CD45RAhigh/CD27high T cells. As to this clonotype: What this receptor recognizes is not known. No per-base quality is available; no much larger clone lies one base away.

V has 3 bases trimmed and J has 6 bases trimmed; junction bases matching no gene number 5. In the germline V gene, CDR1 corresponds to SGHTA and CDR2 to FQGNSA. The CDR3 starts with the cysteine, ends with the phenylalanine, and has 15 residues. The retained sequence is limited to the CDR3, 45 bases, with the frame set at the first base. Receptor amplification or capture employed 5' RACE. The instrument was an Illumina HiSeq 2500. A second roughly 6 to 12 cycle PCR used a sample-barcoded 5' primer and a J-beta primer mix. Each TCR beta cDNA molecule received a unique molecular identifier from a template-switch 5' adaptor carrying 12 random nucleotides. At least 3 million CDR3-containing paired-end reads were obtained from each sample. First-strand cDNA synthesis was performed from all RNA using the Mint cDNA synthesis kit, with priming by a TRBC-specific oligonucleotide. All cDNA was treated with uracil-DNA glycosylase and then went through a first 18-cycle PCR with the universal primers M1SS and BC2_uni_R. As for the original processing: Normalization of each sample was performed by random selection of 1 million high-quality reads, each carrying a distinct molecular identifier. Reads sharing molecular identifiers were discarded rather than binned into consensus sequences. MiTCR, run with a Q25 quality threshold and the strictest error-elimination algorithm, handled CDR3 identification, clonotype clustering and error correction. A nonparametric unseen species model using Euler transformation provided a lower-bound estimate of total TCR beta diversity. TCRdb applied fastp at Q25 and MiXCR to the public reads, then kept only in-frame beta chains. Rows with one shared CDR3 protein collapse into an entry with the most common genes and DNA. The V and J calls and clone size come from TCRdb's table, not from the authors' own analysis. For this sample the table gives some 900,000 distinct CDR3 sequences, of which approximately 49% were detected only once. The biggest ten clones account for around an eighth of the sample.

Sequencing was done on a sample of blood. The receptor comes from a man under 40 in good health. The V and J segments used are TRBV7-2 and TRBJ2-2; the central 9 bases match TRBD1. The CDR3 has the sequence CASSFGTGLAGELFF. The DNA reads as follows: TGTGCCAGCAGCTTCGGGACAGGGCTGGCCGGGGAGCTGTTTTTT.